One sample yielded the 32 T cell receptor beta chains listed below, sequenced in a study of cytomegalovirus exposure and HLA in healthy donors. Primers for the PCR totalled 60 Vbeta and 13 Jbeta. Using immunoSEQ multiplex PCR, the repertoire was profiled, and TCRdb retains in-frame clones only, with some absent. The repertoire includes fewer than 110,000 clones, more than 75% of them detected once, and 10% sits in the top ten. Input material: PBMCs. The receptors were sampled from a young woman in good health and CMV-seropositive.

The chain employs TRBV6-5 and TRBJ1-1; D is uncertain. This CDR3 has 15 residues. Germline V gene lookup returns CDR1 MNHEY and CDR2 SVGAGI. V was trimmed by 6 bases and J by 1 base, leaving 15 bases between them. The CDR3 nucleotides are TGTGCCAGCAGCCCGTTCGAGGATAGGAACACTGAAGCTTTCTTT. Its protein is CASSPFEDRNTEAFF.

The chain is built from TRBV1 and TRBJ2-2; the listed D gene, TRBD1, was not tested against the DNA. TRBV1 corresponds to a pseudogene. The CDR3 consists of 17 residues. The CDR3 spells CTSSQPRQGAGTGELFF. For the CDR3, the DNA is TGCACCAGCAGCCAACCTAGACAGGGGGCGGGCACCGGGGAGCTGTTTTTT.

V gene TRBV5-1 combines with J gene TRBJ1-2, with D hard to call. The V end lost 6 bases, the J end lost 0 bases, and 9 bases lay between the germline ends. In germline, CDR1 is SGHRS, CDR2 YFSETQ. This CDR3 has 13 residues. The CDR3, as DNA: TGCGCCAGCACAAGTCAGACTAACTATGGCTACACCTTC. It yields the protein CASTSQTNYGYTF.

The chain combines TRBV6-5 with TRBJ1-2; D not resolved. This CDR3 contains 13 residues. The germline V gene encodes CDR1 MNHEY and CDR2 SVGAGI. The V end was cut by 6 bases, the J end by 5 bases, with 13 bases between. The CDR3 loop is CASSLRGWYGYTF. CDR3 sequence (DNA): TGTGCCAGCAGCCTTCGGGGTTGGTATGGCTACACCTTC.

The genes are TRBV7-3 and TRBJ2-3, with TRBD2 matching 8 bases. The CDR3 covers 16 residues. Trimming removed 1 base from V and 2 bases from J; junction bases left unmatched: 5. CDR1 is SGHTA, CDR2 FQGTGA, per germline. CDR3 region: CASSLKGLVVTDTQYF. The CDR3 DNA reads TGTGCCAGCAGCTTAAAGGGACTAGTCGTCACAGATACGCAGTATTTT.

The rearrangement links TRBV2 to TRBJ2-6, with D unclear. V gave up 10 bases and J gave up 0 bases, with 7 bases separating them. The CDR3 has 13 amino acids. From germline, CDR1 is SNHLY and CDR2 FYNNEI. The CDR3 spells CAITYSGANVLTF. In nucleotides, the CDR3 is TGTGCCATCACATACTCTGGGGCCAACGTCCTGACTTTC. The entire variable domain, with the rest obtained from reference TRBV2 and TRBJ2-6, is as follows: EPEVTQTPSHQVTQMGQEVILRCVPISNHLYFYWYRQILGQKVEFLVSFYNNEISEKSEIFDDQFSVERPDGSNFTLKIRSTKLEDSAMYFCAITYSGANVLTFGAGSRLTVL.

V and J are TRBV9 and TRBJ1-1; 8 bases line up with TRBD1. This CDR3 has 19 residues. With V trimmed by 0 bases and J by 0 bases, 13 bases remained unmatched. From germline, CDR1 is SGDLS and CDR2 YYNGEE. CDR3 sequence: CASSVGPTGAHYMNTEAFF. Written as DNA, the CDR3 is TGTGCCAGCAGCGTAGGTCCGACAGGGGCCCACTACATGAACACTGAAGCTTTCTTT.

This clone was recorded only once. The chain combines TRBV19 with TRBJ2-3; 14 bases agree with TRBD2. V lost 5 bases to trimming and J lost 2 bases; unmatched junction nucleotides: 18. Germline-derived CDR1 and CDR2 are LNHDA and SQIVND (reference sequence). The CDR3 runs to 21 residues. CDR3 protein: CASSLTRLAGGPVSVTDTQYF. The CDR3 nucleotides read TGTGCCAGTAGTTTAACACGACTAGCGGGGGGGCCAGTCTCGGTCACAGATACGCAGTATTTT.

The CDR3 region is CASSKRTAYEQYF. CDR3 sequence (DNA): TGTGCCAGTAGTAAAAGGACAGCGTACGAGCAGTACTTC. J is TRBJ2-7 and V is TRBV19; D is possibly TRBD1 (6 bases). The V gene lost 4 bases and the J gene lost 4 bases, with 11 bases spanning the gap. Looked up from germline, CDR1 is LNHDA and CDR2 is SQIVND (reference sequence). This CDR3 has 13 residues.

The chain carries TRBV10-3 and TRBJ2-7; 7 bases line up with TRBD1. V lost 11 bases to trimming and J lost 3 bases; unmatched junction nucleotides: 7. Germline CDR1 is ENHRY and CDR2 is SYGVKD. The CDR3 loop spans 12 amino acids. CDR3 DNA: TGTGCCGCTTCCGGGACAGACTACGAGCAGTACTTC. It yields the protein CAASGTDYEQYF.

The V and J genes are TRBV13 and TRBJ2-7; 8 positions match TRBD1. This CDR3 is 14 amino acids long. The germline gives CDR1 PRHDT, CDR2 FYEKMQ (reference sequence). The V gene end was trimmed by 5 bases and the J gene end by 2 bases; junction bases not matched to a gene: 5. CDR3 sequence reads: CASSPGTGPYEQYF. In DNA form, the CDR3 reads TGTGCCAGCAGCCCAGGGACAGGTCCCTACGAGCAGTACTTC. The full variable domain, with the rest looked up from reference TRBV13 and TRBJ2-7, is AAGVIQSPRHLIKEKRETATLKCYPIPRHDTVYWYQQGPGQDPQFLISFYEKMQSDKGSIPDRFSAQQFSDYHSELNMSSLELGDSALYFCASSPGTGPYEQYFGPGTRLTVT.

The CDR3, as DNA: TGTGCCATCAGTGAGGCCGGGGCGGGGAATCAGCCCCAGCATTTT. This translates into CAISEAGAGNQPQHF. The V call is TRBV10-3, the J call TRBJ1-5; TRBD1 is a possible D gene (5 bases). Germline V gene lookup returns CDR1 ENHRY and CDR2 SYGVKD. Trimming removed 2 bases from V and 4 bases from J, with 12 bases in between. The CDR3 is 15 residues long.

The rearrangement joins TRBV12-5 to TRBJ2-5; TRBD1 matches 7 bases. The CDR3 contains 14 residues. V was pared by 1 base and J by 4 bases, with 3 bases of the junction left unmatched. Per germline, CDR1 LGHNT and CDR2 FRNRAP. CDR3 region: CASGLGAGGETQYF. The CDR3 DNA sequence: TGTGCTAGTGGTTTGGGAGCAGGGGGAGAGACCCAGTACTTC.

This chain uses TRBV7-2 with TRBJ2-3; D perhaps matches TRBD1 (5 bases). The CDR3 is 17 residues long. Trimming left V 0 bases short and J 6 bases short, with 19 bases between. Per the germline V gene, CDR1 is SGHTA and CDR2 is FQGNSA. Here the CDR3 DNA reads TGTGCCAGCAGCTTAGCCAACAGGCCAGAAAGGGCGGATACGCAGTATTTT. It codes for CASSLANRPERADTQYF.

J is TRBJ1-3 and V is TRBV28, with D perhaps matching TRBD1 (5 bases). V lost 1 base to trimming and J lost 4 bases, with 11 bases between them. Germline lookup yields CDR1 MDHEN and CDR2 SYDVKM. The CDR3 is 15 amino acids. Here the CDR3 reads CASSLLSGIGNTIYF. The CDR3 DNA reads as TGTGCCAGCAGTTTATTATCAGGGATCGGAAACACCATATATTTT. Full variable domain (remainder filled in from reference TRBV28 and TRBJ1-3): DVKVTQSSRYLVKRTGEKVFLECVQDMDHENMFWYRQDPGLGLRLIYFSYDVKMKEKGDIPEGYSVSREKKERFSLILESASTNQTSMYLCASSLLSGIGNTIYFGEGSWLTVV.

A note on this clone: The sample contains more than one DNA sequence encoding this CDR3. The rearrangement uses TRBV6-1 and TRBJ1-6; 7 bases are shared with TRBD1. V trimming: 6 bases; J trimming: 7 bases; junction bases outside the gene matches: 6. This CDR3 spans 14 amino acids. Germline V gene sequence: CDR1 MNHNS, CDR2 SASEGT. CDR3 nucleotides: TGTGCCAGCAGGGAACAGGGGAGCAATTCACCCCTCCACTTT. Protein product: CASREQGSNSPLHF.

The V gene is TRBV6-1, the J gene TRBJ2-1, with D possibly matching TRBD2 (6 bases). Germline CDR1 and CDR2: MNHNS and SASEGT. CDR3 size: 18 residues. Trimming stripped 4 bases from V and 0 bases from J, with 19 bases between. The DNA for the CDR3 is TGTGCCAGCAGTGGAACCCTCTGGGAGCGGGCCTCCTACAATGAGCAGTTCTTC. Amino acid sequence: CASSGTLWERASYNEQFF.

V is TRBV5-1 and J is TRBJ1-6; TRBD1 matches 8 bases. Germline V gene data show CDR1 as SGHRS and CDR2 as YFSETQ. CDR3 size: 18 residues. Germline trimming cut 4 bases from V and 0 bases from J; bases unmatched to any gene: 9. The CDR3 nucleotides are TGCGCCAGCAGCCCAGGACAGGGTGAATCCTCCTATAATTCACCCCTCCACTTT. Its protein is CASSPGQGESSYNSPLHF.

This chain connects TRBV7-3 to TRBJ1-1; maybe TRBD1 (6 bases). The CDR3 totals 15 residues. Germline lookup yields CDR1 SGHTA and CDR2 FQGTGA. V was clipped by 1 base and J by 1 base, with 10 bases between them. The CDR3 loop is CASSLIRRGNTEAFF. CDR3 nucleotides: TGTGCCAGCAGCTTAATACGCAGGGGGAACACTGAAGCTTTCTTT.

The gene calls are TRBV7-3 and TRBJ2-3, with 7 bases matching TRBD2. Germline V lookup: CDR1 SGHTA, CDR2 FQGTGA. CDR3 size: 15 residues. J was trimmed by 1 base and V by 5 bases; bases with no gene match: 6. CDR3 residues: CASSGGRDGTDTQYF. The DNA for the CDR3 is TGTGCCAGCAGCGGAGGGAGGGACGGCACAGATACGCAGTATTTT.

This chain connects TRBV19 to TRBJ2-2; TRBD2 is a possible D gene (5 bases). Trimming took off 3 bases at V and 1 base at J, with 15 bases between the two ends. CDR1 and CDR2 from the germline V gene are LNHDA and SQIVND (reference sequence). This CDR3 is built from 17 residues. The CDR3 region has the DNA TGTGCCAGTAGTATTATCGGTGCGAGGGTGAACACCGGGGAGCTGTTTTTT. It codes for CASSIIGARVNTGELFF.

The J gene is TRBJ2-1, the V gene TRBV6-5, with TRBD1 as a possible D gene (5 bases). Germline CDR1 reads MNHEY; CDR2 reads SVGAGI. The V end was cut by 6 bases, the J end by 0 bases, with 12 bases between. This CDR3 has 15 amino acids. Here the CDR3 reads CASRDRHGSYNEQFF. CDR3 nucleotide sequence: TGTGCCAGCAGAGACAGACACGGCTCCTACAATGAGCAGTTCTTC.

J is TRBJ1-1 and V is TRBV7-9, with no clear D. This CDR3 comprises 18 residues. With 7 bases removed from V and 1 base from J, the gap between germline ends came to 25 bases. Germline V lookup: CDR1 SEHNR, CDR2 FQNEAQ (reference sequence). In DNA form, the CDR3 reads TGTGCCAGCACCAAATACACGATGAGGAACCCAACGAACACTGAAGCTTTCTTT. Its translation: CASTKYTMRNPTNTEAFF. The whole variable domain, remainder taken from reference TRBV7-9 and TRBJ1-1, is DTGVSQNPRHKITKRGQNVTFRCDPISEHNRLYWYRQTLGQGPEFLTYFQNEAQLEKSRLLSDRFSAERPKGSFSTLEIQRTEQGDSAMYLCASTKYTMRNPTNTEAFFGQGTRLTVV.

This chain links TRBV5-1 with TRBJ2-7; 7 bases are shared with TRBD2. The germline V gene has CDR1 SGHRS and CDR2 YFSETQ. The CDR3 contains 16 residues. Trimming at V came to 3 bases and at J to 6 bases, leaving 15 bases not matched to a gene. The CDR3 loop reads CASSSGGGPSAVEQYF. The CDR3 DNA reads TGCGCCAGCAGCTCGGGGGGAGGTCCGTCGGCGGTCGAGCAGTACTTC. Using reference TRBV5-1 and TRBJ2-7 for the parts outside the CDR3, the full variable domain is KAGVTQTPRYLIKTRGQQVTLSCSPISGHRSVSWYQQTPGQGLQFLFEYFSETQRNKGNFPGRFSGRQFSNSRSEMNVSTLELGDSALYLCASSSGGGPSAVEQYFGPGTRLTVT.

V gene TRBV7-6 combines with J gene TRBJ1-6; D call uncertain. The CDR3 contains 14 residues. Trimming pared 0 bases from V and 10 bases from J, leaving 10 bases between. The V gene's germline CDR1 is SGHVS and CDR2 FNYEAQ. The CDR3 DNA is TGTGCCAGCAGCTTAGCGGCGGGCGACTCACCCCTCCACTTT. Its translation: CASSLAAGDSPLHF.

The rearrangement uses TRBV4-2 and TRBJ2-1; 9 positions match TRBD1. Trimming cost V 1 base and J 5 bases; bases outside gene matches: 9. This CDR3 spans 17 amino acids. CDR1 and CDR2 (germline): LGHNA, YNFKEQ. The CDR3 reads CASSQGTRTGDNNEQFF. CDR3 DNA sequence: TGTGCCAGCAGCCAAGGAACCAGGACAGGGGACAACAATGAGCAGTTCTTC.

The chain recombines TRBV7-9 with TRBJ2-7; 10 positions match TRBD2. Losses at the gene ends were 6 bases for V and 5 bases for J; bases not matched to a gene: 4. Germline CDR1 SEHNR, CDR2 FQNEAQ (reference sequence). This CDR3 comprises 13 residues. For the CDR3, the DNA is TGTGCCAGCAGGCTAGCGGGAGCCCACGAGCAGTACTTC. Protein sequence: CASRLAGAHEQYF.

This clone was observed a handful of times. The chain is built from TRBV7-2 and TRBJ2-3; 7 positions match TRBD2. Germline CDR1 and CDR2: SGHTA and FQGNSA. CDR3 length: 15 residues. With 3 bases clipped from V and 2 bases from J, the junction kept 5 bases outside the gene matches. The CDR3 sequence: CASSFERGYTDTQYF. The CDR3 DNA reads as TGTGCCAGCAGCTTCGAGCGGGGTTACACAGATACGCAGTATTTT.

The chain employs TRBV10-3 and TRBJ1-5; 9 positions agree with TRBD1. Germline CDR1 and CDR2: ENHRY and SYGVKD. V shed 6 bases, J shed 2 bases, and the junction held 2 bases outside the gene matches. CDR3 length: 14 residues. In DNA form, the CDR3 reads TGTGCCATCAGCAGACAGGGGGGCAATCAGCCCCAGCATTTT. Translation: CAISRQGGNQPQHF.

J is TRBJ2-1 and V is TRBV2; 10 nucleotides line up with TRBD2. CDR3 length: 14 amino acids. Germline values: CDR1 SNHLY, CDR2 FYNNEI. V gave up 6 bases and J gave up 8 bases; unmatched junction bases: 7. The CDR3, as DNA: TGTGCCAGCAGGAGGCCTAGCGGGAGTTATGAGCAGTTCTTC. Its protein is CASRRPSGSYEQFF.

The chain has TRBV28 and TRBJ2-5; 8 nucleotides match TRBD2. Germline CDR1 and CDR2: MDHEN and SYDVKM. The V and J ends lost 1 base and 0 bases, in that order; junction bases with no gene match: 7. This CDR3 spans 17 amino acids. CDR3 protein: CASSLLGASGYQETQYF. The CDR3 DNA is TGTGCCAGCAGTTTATTAGGGGCTAGCGGGTACCAAGAGACCCAGTACTTC.

The rearrangement joins TRBV4-1 to TRBJ2-7, with 7 bases that match TRBD2. This CDR3 is 15 amino acids long. With 0 bases clipped from V and 3 bases from J, the junction kept 5 bases outside the gene matches. Germline V lookup: CDR1 MGHRA, CDR2 YSYEKL. CDR3 sequence (DNA): TGCGCCAGCAGCCAAGATGGGGCTAGCGGCTACGAGCAGTACTTC. This codes for CASSQDGASGYEQYF.